This T cell receptor beta chain originates from a study of T cell changes during pregnancy in multiple sclerosis. The CDR3 runs 17 residues. CDR1 and CDR2 (germline): SGHTA, FQGNSA. The V gene lost 1 base and the J gene lost 8 bases, with 21 bases spanning the gap. The method was immunoSEQ multiplex PCR; TCRdb's version includes in-frame clones alone and lacks a portion of them. This repertoire shows about 60,000 clones, 80% to 95% found once; its top ten account for about 0.93%. This chain connects TRBV7-2 to TRBJ2-1; a weak D match, TRBD2 (6 bases). The receptor was derived from a female donor with multiple sclerosis, enrolled in a pregnancy study. This specimen consisted of peripheral blood, obtained in the first trimester of pregnancy. DNA of the CDR3: TGTGCCAGCAGCTTAGAGCCAACTACCCCTAGGAGGGATGAGCAGTTCTTC. Its translation is CASSLEPTTPRRDEQFF.